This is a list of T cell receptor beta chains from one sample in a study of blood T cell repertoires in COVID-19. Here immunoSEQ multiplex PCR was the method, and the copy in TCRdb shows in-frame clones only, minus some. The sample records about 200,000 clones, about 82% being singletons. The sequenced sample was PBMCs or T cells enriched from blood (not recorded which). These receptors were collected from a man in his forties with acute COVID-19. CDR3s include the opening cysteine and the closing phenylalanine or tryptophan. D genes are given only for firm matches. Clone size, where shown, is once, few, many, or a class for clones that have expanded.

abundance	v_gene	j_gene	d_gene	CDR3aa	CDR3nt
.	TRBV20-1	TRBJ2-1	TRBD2	CSASGLAGGNEQFF	TGCAGTGCTAGTGGGCTAGCGGGGGGAAATGAGCAGTTCTTC
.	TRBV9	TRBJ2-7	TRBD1	CASSVSPGTGMYEQYF	TGTGCCAGCAGCGTGTCGCCCGGGACAGGGATGTACGAGCAGTACTTC
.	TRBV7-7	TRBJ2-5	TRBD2	CASSQGLGGTQYF	TGTGCCAGCAGCCAGGGACTAGGGGGGACCCAGTACTTC
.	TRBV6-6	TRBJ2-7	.	CASSLDTERLYEQYF	TGTGCCAGCAGCTTGGACACCGAGAGATTATACGAGCAGTACTTC
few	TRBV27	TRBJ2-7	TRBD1	CASSYRRGQRLYEQYF	TGTGCCAGCAGTTACCGCAGGGGGCAGCGACTCTACGAGCAGTACTTC
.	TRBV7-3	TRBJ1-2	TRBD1	CASSRDRNDGYTF	TGTGCCAGCAGCAGGGACAGGAACGATGGCTACACCTTC
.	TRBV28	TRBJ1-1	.	CASSVMDSPNTEAFF	TGTGCCAGCAGCGTAATGGACAGTCCGAACACTGAAGCTTTCTTT
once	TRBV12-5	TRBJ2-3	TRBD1	CASGLDRTGVSDTQYF	TGTGCTAGTGGTTTGGACCGGACAGGGGTTTCAGATACGCAGTATTTT
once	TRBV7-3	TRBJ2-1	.	CASSRTGTIGGEQFF	TGTGCCAGCAGCCGGACCGGGACTATAGGGGGTGAGCAGTTCTTC
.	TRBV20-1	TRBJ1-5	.	CSAGRGAQHF	TGCAGTGCTGGTCGCGGGGCCCAGCATTTT
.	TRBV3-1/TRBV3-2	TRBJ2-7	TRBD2	CASSPLAGSSYEQYF	TGTGCCAGCAGCCCCCTAGCGGGCAGCTCCTACGAGCAGTACTTC
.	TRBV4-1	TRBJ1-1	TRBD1	CASSLSDRAGTEAFF	TGCGCCAGCAGCCTCTCCGACAGGGCAGGCACTGAAGCTTTCTTT
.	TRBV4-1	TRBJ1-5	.	CASSQDTGSNQPQHF	TGCGCCAGCAGCCAGGATACAGGGAGCAATCAGCCCCAGCATTTT
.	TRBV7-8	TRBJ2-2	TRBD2	CASSLGAGGPYGELFF	TGTGCCAGCAGCTTAGGAGCGGGAGGGCCATATGGGGAGCTGTTTTTT
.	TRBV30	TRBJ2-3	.	CAWSGVAGTDTQYF	TGTGCCTGGAGTGGGGTGGCGGGCACAGATACGCAGTATTTT
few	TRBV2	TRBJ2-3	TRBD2	CASTPQAGSTDTQYF	TGTGCCAGCACCCCGCAAGCGGGAAGCACAGATACGCAGTATTTT
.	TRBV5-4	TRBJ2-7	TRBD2	CASSLISSGLGVYEQYF	TGTGCCAGCAGCTTGATCTCCTCGGGACTAGGAGTCTACGAGCAGTACTTC
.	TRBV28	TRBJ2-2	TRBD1	CASSPHKGQGIGELFF	TGTGCCAGCAGTCCACACAAGGGACAGGGGATCGGGGAGCTGTTTTTT
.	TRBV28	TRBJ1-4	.	CATMGQGVEKLFF	TGTGCCACAATGGGACAAGGCGTGGAAAAACTGTTTTTT
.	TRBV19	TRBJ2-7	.	CASTPQGGAGRSDYEQYF	TGTGCCAGTACCCCGCAGGGAGGTGCGGGCCGGAGCGACTACGAGCAGTACTTC
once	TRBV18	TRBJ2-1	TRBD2	CASSTGLAGRPNNEQFF	TGTGCCAGCTCAACTGGACTAGCGGGGAGACCTAACAATGAGCAGTTCTTC
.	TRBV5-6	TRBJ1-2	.	CASSSRGDGYTF	TGTGCCAGCAGCTCTAGGGGTGATGGCTACACCTTC
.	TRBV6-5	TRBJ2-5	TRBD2	CASSSGLAGGETQYF	TGTGCCAGCAGTTCTGGACTAGCGGGGGGGGAGACCCAGTACTTC
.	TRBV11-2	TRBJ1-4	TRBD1	CASSLGQGDNEKLFF	TGTGCCAGCAGCTTAGGGCAGGGGGATAATGAAAAACTGTTTTTT
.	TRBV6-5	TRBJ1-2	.	CASMVAYGYTF	TGTGCCAGCATGGTCGCGTATGGCTACACCTTC
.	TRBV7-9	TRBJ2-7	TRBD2	CASSFGGGSYEQYF	TGTGCCAGCAGTTTTGGGGGGGGCTCCTACGAGCAGTACTTC
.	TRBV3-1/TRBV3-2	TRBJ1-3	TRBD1	CASSRWTGSGNTIYF	TGTGCCAGCAGCCGGTGGACAGGCTCTGGAAACACCATATATTTT
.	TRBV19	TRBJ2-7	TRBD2	CASSSLVGASGKNEQYF	TGTGCCAGTAGTTCTTTAGTCGGAGCTAGCGGGAAGAACGAGCAGTACTTC
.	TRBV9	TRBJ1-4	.	CASSRTGREKLFF	TGTGCCAGCAGTCGGACCGGGAGAGAAAAACTGTTTTTT
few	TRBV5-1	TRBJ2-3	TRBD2	CASSSTRVAGGIDTQYF	TGCGCCAGCAGTTCTACACGGGTTGCGGGAGGGATAGATACGCAGTATTTT
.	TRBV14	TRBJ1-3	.	CASSQDAGSSGNTIYF	TGTGCCAGCAGCCAAGACGCGGGGAGCTCTGGAAACACCATATATTTT
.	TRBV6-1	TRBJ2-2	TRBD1	CASRERHGTEVTGELFF	TGTGCCAGCAGGGAAAGGCACGGGACAGAGGTCACCGGGGAGCTGTTTTTT
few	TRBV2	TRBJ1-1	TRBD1	CASSLRGLEVKEVTEAFF	TGTGCCAGCAGCCTTAGGGGGCTAGAGGTGAAGGAGGTAACTGAAGCTTTCTTT
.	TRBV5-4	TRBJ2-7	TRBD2	CASSSGGRAAYEQYF	TGTGCCAGCAGCTCTGGCGGGAGGGCCGCCTACGAGCAGTACTTC
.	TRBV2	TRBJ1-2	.	CASIRDTSRGGYTF	TGTGCCAGCATCCGGGACACCAGCCGGGGTGGCTACACCTTC
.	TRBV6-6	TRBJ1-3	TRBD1	CASSFDRVRNTIYF	TGTGCCAGCAGTTTCGACAGGGTACGAAACACCATATATTTT
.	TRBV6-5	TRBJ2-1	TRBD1	CASIFRQGAREQFF	TGTGCCAGTATATTTAGACAGGGGGCGAGGGAGCAGTTCTTC
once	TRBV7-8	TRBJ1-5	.	CASSPGMAGNQPQHF	TGTGCCAGCAGCCCAGGGATGGCAGGCAATCAGCCCCAGCATTTT
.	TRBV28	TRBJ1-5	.	CASMGGGYNQPQHF	TGTGCCAGCATGGGAGGAGGATATAATCAGCCCCAGCATTTT
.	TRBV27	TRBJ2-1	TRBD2	CASSLGGSSYNEQFF	TGTGCCAGCAGTTTGGGGGGGAGCTCCTACAATGAGCAGTTCTTC
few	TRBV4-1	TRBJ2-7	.	CASSQLQGIYEQYF	TGCGCCAGCAGCCAACTTCAGGGGATTTACGAGCAGTACTTC
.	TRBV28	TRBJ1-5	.	CASSLYRGSSQPQHF	TGTGCCAGCAGTTTGTATAGGGGGAGTTCTCAGCCCCAGCATTTT
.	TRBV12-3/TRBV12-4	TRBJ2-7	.	CASSRPSTEQYF	TGTGCCAGCAGTAGGCCTAGTACCGAGCAGTACTTC
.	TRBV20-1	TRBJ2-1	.	CSASMGAVSYNEQFF	TGCAGTGCTAGTATGGGAGCGGTATCCTACAATGAGCAGTTCTTC
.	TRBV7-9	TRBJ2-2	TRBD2	CASNRGEGIITGELFF	TGTGCCAGCAACAGAGGGGAGGGCATCATCACCGGGGAGCTGTTTTTT
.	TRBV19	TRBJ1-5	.	CASSRSRGPDLYSNQPQHF	TGTGCCAGTAGTAGGAGCAGGGGCCCCGACCTATATAGCAATCAGCCCCAGCATTTT